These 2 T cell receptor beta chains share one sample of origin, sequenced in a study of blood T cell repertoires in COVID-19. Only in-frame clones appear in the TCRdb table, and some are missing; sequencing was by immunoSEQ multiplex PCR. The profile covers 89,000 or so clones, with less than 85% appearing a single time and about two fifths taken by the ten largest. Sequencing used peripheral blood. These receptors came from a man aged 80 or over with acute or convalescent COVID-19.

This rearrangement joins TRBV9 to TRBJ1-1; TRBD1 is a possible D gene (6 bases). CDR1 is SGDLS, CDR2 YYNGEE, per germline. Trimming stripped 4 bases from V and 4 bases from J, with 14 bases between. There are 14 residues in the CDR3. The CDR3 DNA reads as TGTGCCAGCAGCTCCGGGGGAGGGGGCACTGAAGCTTTCTTT. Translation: CASSSGGGGTEAFF.

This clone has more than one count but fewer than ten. CDR3 sequence reads: CASSLVTTNEKLFF. CDR3 in DNA: TGTGCCAGCAGCTTAGTTACAACTAATGAAAAACTGTTTTTT. The rearrangement uses TRBV13 and TRBJ1-4; D remains ambiguous. This CDR3 has 14 residues. The V gene's germline CDR1 is PRHDT and CDR2 FYEKMQ (reference sequence). V lost 1 base and J lost 0, with 3 bases in between.